This passage covers 23 T cell receptor beta chains from one sample sequenced in a study of human T cells and chemical hapten exposure. MiXCR, applied by TCRdb to the RACE reads, yields one record per CDR3 protein. The table has some 46,000 distinct CDR3 sequences, approximately 4.7% seen once. Described time point: healthy volunteer bleed at 2 weeks. Unfractionated whole blood was the source of the extracted total RNA. Material for sequencing was whole blood. The receptors come from a female donor in good health. Some clones in this sample may be carry-over from other donors' samples.

Comment on this clonotype: With a much larger clone just one base away, this may be a read error. This chain links TRBV4-2 with TRBJ2-1; D is tentatively TRBD1 or TRBD2 (7 bases each). From germline, CDR1 is LGHNA and CDR2 YNFKEQ. The CDR3 length is 16 residues. V was clipped by 4 bases and J by 3 bases, with 16 bases between them. The chain's CDR3 is CASSLQGGGCYNEQFF. The CDR3 DNA sequence: TGTGCCAGCAGCCTCCAGGGGGGGGGATGCTACAATGAGCAGTTCTTC.

This clonotype was seen ten or more times. The chain uses TRBV28 and TRBJ2-7; no firm D call. Germline V CDR1 and CDR2: MDHEN, SYDVKM. The CDR3 totals 15 residues. Trimming took off 3 bases at V and 9 bases at J, with 21 bases between the two ends. The CDR3 nucleotides are TGTGCCAGCAGTTTGGAATCCGCCGGAAGGAAGGGGCAGTACTTC. Its translation: CASSLESAGRKGQYF.

This clonotype was counted at least ten times. The chain joins TRBV6-5 to TRBJ1-4; the D gene is possibly TRBD1 (5 bases). The CDR3 contains 15 residues. Germline V CDR1 and CDR2: MNHEY, SVGAGI. The ends were cut back, 0 bases at V and 12 bases at J, with 17 bases in the middle. The CDR3 is CASSYSEGPLGELFF. For the CDR3, the DNA is TGTGCCAGCAGTTACTCCGAGGGGCCCCTGGGGGAACTGTTTTTT.

This clonotype was counted at least ten times. The V call is TRBV6-1, the J call TRBJ1-2, with a weak D call TRBD1 (5 bases). Germline V lookup: CDR1 MNHNS, CDR2 SASEGT. The length of the CDR3 is 13 residues. V lost 3 bases and J lost 3, with 8 bases in between. CDR3 sequence reads: CASSDQGYYGYTF. CDR3 in DNA: TGTGCCAGCAGTGATCAGGGTTACTATGGCTACACCTTC.

In its sample, this clonotype was seen many times. V gene TRBV5-6 combines with J gene TRBJ1-3; TRBD1 agrees at 10 bases. The CDR3 has 17 amino acids. V shed 1 base, J shed 3 bases, and the junction held 7 bases outside the gene matches. The germline gives CDR1 SGHDT, CDR2 YYEEEE. The CDR3 DNA reads TGTGCCAGCAGCTTGTCCCCGACAGGGGGCCGTGGAAACACCATATATTTT. Amino acid sequence: CASSLSPTGGRGNTIYF.

This clonotype was counted many times. The chain employs TRBV4-3 and TRBJ2-6; the D is unclear. The CDR3 loop spans 15 amino acids. Trimming left V 0 bases short and J 2 bases short, with 5 bases between. The V gene's germline CDR1 is LGHNA and CDR2 YSLEER. The CDR3 spells CASSQELTGANVLTF. For the CDR3, the DNA is TGCGCCAGCAGCCAAGAGTTAACTGGGGCCAACGTCCTGACTTTC.

The chain links TRBV5-4 to TRBJ1-1; D is possibly TRBD1 (6 bases). The length of the CDR3 is 16 residues. V lost 3 bases, J lost 1 base, and 16 bases lay in between. Per the germline V gene, CDR1 is SGHNT and CDR2 is YYREEE (reference sequence). The CDR3 nucleotides are TGTGCCAGCAGCTCCCCTACGCGGGACACGAACACTGAAGCTTTCTTT. Protein sequence: CASSSPTRDTNTEAFF.

V usage is TRBV5-4 and J usage is TRBJ2-5; D not resolved. CDR1 and CDR2 (germline): SGHNT, YYREEE (reference sequence). Trimming removed 3 bases from V and 1 base from J, with 10 bases in between. There are 14 residues in the CDR3. The CDR3, as DNA: TGTGCCAGCAGCTCCCGGGTCCTCCAAGAGACCCAGTACTTC. This sequence encodes CASSSRVLQETQYF.

This clonotype turned up a few times. The J gene is TRBJ2-7, the V gene TRBV28; unclear D gene. Deletions cut 1 base from V and 3 bases from J, with 1 base between. Germline V gene lookup returns CDR1 MDHEN and CDR2 SYDVKM. CDR3 length: 11 residues. The CDR3 region is CASSLYYEQYF. CDR3 nucleotides: TGTGCCAGCAGTTTATACTACGAGCAGTACTTC.

This clonotype came up many times. CDR3 bases: TGTGCCAGCAGCTTTGGAACCGGGACAGGGGTCAATCAGCCCCAGCATTTT. Its protein product is CASSFGTGTGVNQPQHF. The chain is built from TRBV7-9 and TRBJ1-5, with TRBD1 matching over 10 bases. J gave up 3 bases and V 3 bases, and 8 bases lay outside the gene matches. The CDR3 extends over 17 amino acids. The germline CDR1 and CDR2 sequences are SEHNR and FQNEAQ (reference sequence).

This clonotype was observed many times. The CDR3 DNA reads as TGCAGTGCTACCCCCCTTGGAGCGTTCGACTACAATGAGCAGTTCTTC. Its translation is CSATPLGAFDYNEQFF. The chain links TRBV20-1 to TRBJ2-1; D gene unclear. This CDR3 region has 16 residues. Germline V gene data show CDR1 as DFQATT and CDR2 as SNEGSKA (reference sequence). Trimming removed 4 bases from V and 3 bases from J, with 19 bases in between.

This clonotype was observed many times. This rearrangement joins TRBV20-1 to TRBJ2-3; 7 nucleotides align to TRBD1. V dropped 5 bases and J dropped 0; count of bases not matched to a gene: 2. Germline V gene sequence: CDR1 DFQATT, CDR2 SNEGSKA (reference sequence). The CDR3 contains 13 residues. The CDR3 protein is CSAWDSSTDTQYF. CDR3 in DNA: TGCAGTGCTTGGGACAGTAGCACAGATACGCAGTATTTT.

This clonotype has ten or more counts. This sequence joins TRBV29-1 and TRBJ1-2; D perhaps matches TRBD1 (5 bases). CDR3 size: 13 residues. The V end was cut by 3 bases, the J end by 6 bases, with 14 bases between. CDR1 and CDR2 from the germline V gene are SQVTM and ANQGSEA. The CDR3 DNA follows: TGCAGCGTTGACGGGACCGCCTGGGATGGCTACACCTTC. The encoded protein is CSVDGTAWDGYTF.

This clonotype has ten or more counts. V is TRBV5-1 and J is TRBJ2-6, with 7 bases fitting TRBD1. From germline, CDR1 is SGHRS and CDR2 YFSETQ. The CDR3 consists of 16 residues. The J segment lost 1 base and the V segment lost 4 bases, leaving 5 bases of the junction unmatched. CDR3 residues: CASSTTGASGANVLTF. The DNA for the CDR3 is TGCGCCAGCAGCACCACAGGGGCATCTGGGGCCAACGTCCTGACTTTC.

The chain couples TRBV20-1 to TRBJ2-3; the D is unclear. V was trimmed by 6 bases and J by 3 bases, leaving 19 bases between them. Germline CDR1 is DFQATT and CDR2 is SNEGSKA (reference sequence). The CDR3 contains 15 residues. The DNA for the CDR3 is TGCAGTGCCCCAGATGTTATGGGTTTGACAGATACGCAGTATTTT. Its protein product is CSAPDVMGLTDTQYF.

Ten or more counts support this clonotype. The genes are TRBV29-1 and TRBJ2-3, with 9 nucleotides matching TRBD1. The junction had 7 bases not matched to a gene; V was cut back by 3 bases and J by 6 bases. Germline loops: CDR1 SQVTM, CDR2 ANQGSEA. The CDR3 runs 14 residues. CDR3 residues: CSVEEGQGVDTQYF. The CDR3 DNA follows: TGCAGCGTTGAGGAGGGACAGGGTGTTGATACGCAGTATTTT.

The J gene is TRBJ1-5, the V gene TRBV7-9; TRBD1 agrees at 7 bases. With V trimmed by 1 base and J by 8 bases, 17 bases remained unmatched. Per germline, CDR1 SEHNR and CDR2 FQNEAQ (reference sequence). The CDR3 has 18 amino acids. Written as DNA, the CDR3 is TGTGCCAGCAGCTTAGAAGCAGTGAGACAGGGAGATAACAAGCCCCAGCATTTT. This gives the protein CASSLEAVRQGDNKPQHF.

The sample holds many counts of this clonotype. The chain combines TRBV9 with TRBJ2-3; the D is unclear. The ends were cut back, 0 bases at V and 1 base at J, with 12 bases in the middle. CDR3 length: 16 residues. CDR1 and CDR2 from the germline V gene are SGDLS and YYNGEE. CDR3 loop: CASSVVGSWGTDTQYF. CDR3 in DNA: TGTGCCAGCAGCGTAGTAGGCTCCTGGGGCACAGATACGCAGTATTTT.

This clonotype was seen ten or more times. The chain is built from TRBV6-5 and TRBJ2-7; D gene unclear. Per germline, CDR1 MNHEY and CDR2 SVGAGI. The CDR3 spans 17 residues. V shed 4 bases and J shed 0 bases, with 19 bases lying between them. The DNA of the CDR3 is TGTGCCAGCAGTTCACCTCAAACTGAATTGAGCTCCTACGAGCAGTACTTC. Translating gives CASSSPQTELSSYEQYF.

Many counts were recorded for this clonotype. This chain uses TRBV6-2 or TRBV6-3 with TRBJ1-5, with TRBD1 identical over 7 bases. Trimming at V came to 5 bases and at J to 3 bases, leaving 10 bases not matched to a gene. There are 16 residues in the CDR3. Germline V gene lookup returns CDR1 MNHEY and CDR2 SVGEGT. The CDR3 DNA is TGTGCCAGCAGTACACGTCCGACAGGGAACAATCAGCCCCAGCATTTT. Its translation: CASSTRPTGNNQPQHF.

In this sample, this clonotype turned up a few times. The chain is built from TRBV7-8 and TRBJ2-7; D remains ambiguous. Germline V gives CDR1 SGHVS, CDR2 FQNEAQ. V lost 3 bases to trimming and J lost 2 bases, with 11 bases between them. CDR3 length: 14 amino acids. CDR3 loop: CASSFRVNTYEQYF. Here the CDR3 DNA reads TGTGCCAGCAGCTTTCGAGTTAATACCTACGAGCAGTACTTC.

The table lists this clonotype with many counts. This rearrangement joins TRBV28 to TRBJ2-7; D unresolved. V was pared by 4 bases and J by 0 bases, with 13 bases between. Germline V CDR1 and CDR2: MDHEN, SYDVKM. CDR3 length: 15 residues. CDR3 sequence (DNA): TGTGCCAGCAGTTCTGCCAGCCTGACCTCCTACGAGCAGTACTTC. Protein product: CASSSASLTSYEQYF.

This clonotype was counted ten times or more. J is TRBJ2-5 and V is TRBV15, with 8 bases identical to TRBD1. CDR3 length: 17 amino acids. V shed 1 base and J 3 bases; nucleotides not matched to a gene: 10. Germline V gene data show CDR1 as LNHNV and CDR2 as YYDKDF (reference sequence). The CDR3, as DNA: TGTGCCACCAGCAGAGTCGTTCGTAAGACAGGGGAAGAGACCCAGTACTTC. Protein sequence: CATSRVVRKTGEETQYF.